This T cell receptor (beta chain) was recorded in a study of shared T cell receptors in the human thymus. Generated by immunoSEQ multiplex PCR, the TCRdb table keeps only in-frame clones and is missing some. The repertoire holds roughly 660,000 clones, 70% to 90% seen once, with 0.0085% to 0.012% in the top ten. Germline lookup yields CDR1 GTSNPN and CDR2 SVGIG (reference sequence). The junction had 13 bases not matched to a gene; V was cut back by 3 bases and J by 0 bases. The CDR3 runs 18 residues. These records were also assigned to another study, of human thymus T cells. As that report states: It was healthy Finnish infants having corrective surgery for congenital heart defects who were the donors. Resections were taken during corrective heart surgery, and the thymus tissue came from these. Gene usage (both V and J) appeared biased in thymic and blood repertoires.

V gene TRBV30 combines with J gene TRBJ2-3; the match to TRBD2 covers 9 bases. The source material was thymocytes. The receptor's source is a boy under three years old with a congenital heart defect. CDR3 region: CAWRGDRASGDSTDTQYF. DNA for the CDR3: TGTGCCTGGAGGGGGGACCGGGCTAGCGGGGACAGCACAGATACGCAGTATTTT.